This TCR beta chain was documented in a study of vaccination and CD4 T cells after COVID-19. Study results and caveats: Median SARS-CoV-2-reactive clonotypes rose from approximately 21 to 38, not significantly.

This CDR3 contains 15 residues. Germline V gene data show CDR1 as LNHDA and CDR2 as SQIVND (reference sequence). Deletions cut 5 bases from V and 2 bases from J, with 16 bases between. This clonotype was seen more than once but under ten times. What it binds is unknown. Treatment specified: roughly 10-day PBMC culture with coronavirus spike peptide pools or control peptides (ViraFEST assay). Oncomine TCR Beta short-read sequencing was applied to DNA from cultured CD4+ T cells. Cultured CD4+ T cells yielded the extracted genomic DNA. TCRdb re-called the PCR reads through MiXCR, storing one row per CDR3 protein. The repertoire holds about 18,000 distinct CDR3 sequences, 40% to 50% seen once, with over 7% in the top ten.

This TCR came from a human donor who had recovered from COVID-19. The sample here was CD4+ T cells from blood, cultured in vitro, taken after SARS-CoV-2 vaccination. The chain recombines TRBV19 with TRBJ2-7, with D maybe TRBD2 (6 bases). CDR3 region: CASSSGTGRTYEQYF. In DNA, the CDR3 is TGTGCCAGTAGTTCCGGGACCGGGAGAACCTACGAGCAGTACTTC.